This T cell receptor (beta chain) was obtained from a study of shared clonotypes between healthy human individuals. Healthy HIV-negative adults without recent acute infections or vaccinations served as donors. In the original processing: Junction-only sequences without quality scores were provided by ImmunoSEQ, so filtering was different. Only in-frame clones appear in the TCRdb table, and some are missing; sequencing was by immunoSEQ multiplex PCR. V, J and clone size were drawn from that table, and D and trimming were deduced from the DNA. The sample records some 510,000 clones, 79% being singletons. This CDR3 region has 15 residues. Germline CDR1 SGHTA, CDR2 FQGNSA. V lost 1 base to trimming and J lost 3 bases, with 13 bases between them.

The receptor was derived from a woman aged 40-49 years in good health. Some clones in this sample may be carry-over from other donors' samples. The chain couples TRBV7-2 to TRBJ2-7, with no clear D. Sequencing was performed on PBMCs. The CDR3 here is CASSLGRRNGYEQYF. For the CDR3, the DNA is TGTGCCAGCAGCTTAGGTCGGAGAAATGGCTACGAGCAGTACTTC.